Listed here are 20 T cell receptor beta chains from one sample, sequenced in a study of blood T cell repertoires in COVID-19. The table came from immunoSEQ multiplex PCR; TCRdb's copy has only in-frame clones and leaves some out. Counted here are 65,000 to 85,000 clones, 75% to 90% occurring once; the ten biggest clones make up approximately 2.9%. What was sequenced was peripheral blood. Receptor source: a man aged 45-65 years with acute or convalescent COVID-19.

J is TRBJ2-1 and V is TRBV11-3, with a possible D match to TRBD2 (5 bases). The CDR3 runs to 12 residues. Germline V gene sequence: CDR1 SGHNT, CDR2 YENEEA. The V end lost 3 bases, the J end lost 9 bases, and 9 bases lay between the germline ends. The CDR3 sequence is CASSLFSVEQFF. CDR3 bases: TGTGCCAGCAGCTTGTTTAGCGTTGAGCAGTTCTTC. The full variable domain, with the rest looked up from reference TRBV11-3 and TRBJ2-1, is EAGVVQSPRYKIIEKKQPVAFWCNPISGHNTLYWYLQNLGQGPELLIRYENEEAVDDSQLPKDRFSAERLKGVDSTLKIQPAELGDSAVYLCASSLFSVEQFFGPGTRLTVL.

CDR3 nucleotide sequence: TGTGCCTGGAGTGTTAAGGGGTTAGGCTATGGCTACACCTTC. Translation gives CAWSVKGLGYGYTF. The chain links TRBV30 to TRBJ1-2; D is perhaps TRBD1 (5 bases). V lost 0 bases and J 4 bases, leaving 12 bases between the germline ends. The length of the CDR3 is 14 residues. CDR1 is GTSNPN, CDR2 SVGIG, per germline (reference sequence).

The chain joins TRBV4-2 to TRBJ2-5, with a possible D match to TRBD2 (6 bases). Germline values: CDR1 LGHNA, CDR2 YNFKEQ. V lost 4 bases and J lost 3, with 9 bases in between. The CDR3 consists of 13 residues. The CDR3 DNA reads TGTGCCAGCAGCCGTGGGGAGGAAGAGACCCAGTACTTC. It codes for CASSRGEEETQYF.

The chain is built from TRBV5-1 and TRBJ1-2; no clear D. The CDR3 contains 15 residues. Trimming shortened V by 1 base and J by 4 bases, and 14 bases separated the two germline ends. Looked up from germline, CDR1 is SGHRS and CDR2 is YFSETQ. CDR3 sequence: CASSLSIEGGYGYTF. Written as DNA, the CDR3 is TGCGCCAGCAGCTTGAGTATAGAGGGCGGCTATGGCTACACCTTC.

The CDR3 nucleotides read TGTGCCAGTAGTATAGGAGGCAGTCTCTTTGTATATAGCAATCAGCCCCAGCATTTT. The encoded protein is CASSIGGSLFVYSNQPQHF. The rearrangement uses TRBV19 and TRBJ1-5; D unclear. Germline V gene lookup returns CDR1 LNHDA and CDR2 SQIVND (reference sequence). CDR3 length: 19 amino acids. Trimming removed 1 base at V and 0 bases at J, with 19 bases between.

This chain connects TRBV6-5 to TRBJ2-5; 8 nucleotides align to TRBD1. Per the germline V gene, CDR1 is MNHEY and CDR2 is SVGAGI. Trimming at V came to 8 bases and at J to 2 bases, leaving 7 bases not matched to a gene. This CDR3 has 14 residues. For the CDR3, the DNA is TGTGCCAGCGGATCGGGACAGGATCAAGAGACCCAGTACTTC. Translated: CASGSGQDQETQYF.

The chain combines TRBV6-5 with TRBJ1-1; D is unclear. CDR1 MNHEY and CDR2 SVGAGI come from the germline V gene. The CDR3 has 14 amino acids. Trimming took 2 bases from V and 4 from J, leaving 11 bases between them. The CDR3 loop is CASSYRVEGTEAFF. The CDR3 nucleotides are TGTGCCAGCAGTTACAGGGTTGAGGGCACTGAAGCTTTCTTT.

This rearrangement joins TRBV27 to TRBJ2-1; 7 positions agree with TRBD2. Looked up from germline, CDR1 is MNHEY and CDR2 is SMNVEV (reference sequence). With V trimmed by 5 bases and J by 3 bases, 7 bases remained unmatched. This CDR3 spans 15 amino acids. CDR3 loop: CASSLLADNYNEQFF. The CDR3, as DNA: TGTGCCAGCAGTCTGCTAGCGGATAACTACAATGAGCAGTTCTTC.

The V gene is TRBV5-1, the J gene TRBJ2-3, with 10 bases that match TRBD2. Germline V gene lookup returns CDR1 SGHRS and CDR2 YFSETQ. V dropped 4 bases and J dropped 2; count of bases not matched to a gene: 4. This CDR3 comprises 15 residues. The CDR3 DNA reads TGCGCCAGCAGCCCAACTAGCGGGATCACAGATACGCAGTATTTT. Protein sequence: CASSPTSGITDTQYF.

The J gene is TRBJ1-2, the V gene TRBV5-4; D unclear. Trimming took 0 bases from V and 8 from J, leaving 8 bases between them. Germline CDR1 SGHNT, CDR2 YYREEE (reference sequence). CDR3 length equals 12 residues. CDR3 loop: CASSLVGSGYTF. The CDR3 DNA is TGTGCCAGCAGCTTGGTAGGGAGCGGCTACACCTTC.

This chain connects TRBV24-1 to TRBJ2-2, with 10 bases matching TRBD1. Germline CDR1 is KGHDR and CDR2 is SFDVKD. This CDR3 comprises 15 residues. Trimming at V came to 7 bases and at J to 3 bases, leaving 4 bases not matched to a gene. The CDR3 is CATRPGTGDTGELFF. As DNA, the CDR3 is TGTGCCACCAGGCCCGGGACAGGGGACACCGGGGAGCTGTTTTTT.

J is TRBJ1-4 and V is TRBV19, with a weak D call TRBD1 (5 bases). The CDR3 runs to 13 residues. Germline loops: CDR1 LNHDA, CDR2 SQIVND (reference sequence). The germline V and J ends were trimmed by 11 bases and 8 bases, with 18 bases remaining between them. This chain's CDR3 is CAGGGGAKEKLFF. The CDR3 DNA sequence: TGTGCCGGGGGTGGAGGGGCGAAAGAAAAACTGTTTTTT.

J is TRBJ2-2 and V is TRBV11-2; no firm D call. The CDR3 length is 15 residues. Germline-derived CDR1 and CDR2 are SGHAT and FQNNGV. With 5 bases removed from V and 1 base from J, the gap between germline ends came to 11 bases. The CDR3 nucleotides read TGTGCCAGCAGCCGGAGACGCCAGAACACCGGGGAGCTGTTTTTT. This encodes CASSRRRQNTGELFF.

This chain uses TRBV27 with TRBJ1-1, with TRBD1 matching over 9 bases. Germline CDR1 and CDR2: MNHEY and SMNVEV (reference sequence). Unmatched junction bases numbered 8, after V lost 5 bases and J lost 4 bases. The CDR3 is made up of 15 amino acids. CDR3 DNA: TGTGCCAGCAGTCCGTACAGGGGGCTGGGCACTGAAGCTTTCTTT. Translation gives CASSPYRGLGTEAFF.

The chain combines TRBV11-2 with TRBJ1-2; no clear D gene. Germline values: CDR1 SGHAT, CDR2 FQNNGV. V lost 1 base and J lost 0, with 12 bases in between. The CDR3 totals 16 residues. The CDR3 sequence is CASSLVGSYTNYGYTF. As DNA, the CDR3 is TGTGCCAGCAGCTTAGTGGGCAGCTACACTAACTATGGCTACACCTTC.

The rearrangement uses TRBV29-1 and TRBJ2-1; TRBD1 is a possible D gene (5 bases). Between the trimmed V and J ends, which lost 2 bases and 3 bases, there was a span of 8 bases. The CDR3 has 13 amino acids. The germline V gene encodes CDR1 SQVTM and CDR2 ANQGSEA. The CDR3 DNA reads TGCAGCGTTGAAATACAGGTCTACAATGAGCAGTTCTTC. It encodes CSVEIQVYNEQFF.

This clone was recorded only once. The rearrangement joins TRBV18 to TRBJ1-1, with D tentatively TRBD1 (5 bases). V lost 3 bases, J lost 3 bases, and 14 bases lay in between. CDR1 and CDR2 (germline): KGHSH, LQKENI. The CDR3 sequence is 15 residues long. CDR3 region: CASSPWGERDTEAFF. Here the CDR3 DNA reads TGTGCCAGCTCACCCTGGGGGGAAAGAGACACTGAAGCTTTCTTT.

CDR3 coding DNA: TGTGCCAGTACCACCCAGGCGACGAACACTGAAGCTTTCTTT. As protein: CASTTQATNTEAFF. The J gene is TRBJ1-1, the V gene TRBV19; the D is unclear. Germline V lookup: CDR1 LNHDA, CDR2 SQIVND (reference sequence). Trimming shortened V by 7 bases and J by 1 base, and 13 bases separated the two germline ends. The CDR3 length is 14 residues.

This clone has a single count. This rearrangement joins TRBV28 to TRBJ2-5; 11 bases are shared with TRBD2. Germline assignment: CDR1 MDHEN and CDR2 SYDVKM. There are 15 residues in the CDR3. V lost 5 bases and J lost 4; bases outside the gene matches: 6. CDR3 nucleotides: TGTGCCAGCAGTCTCTTAGCGGGAGGGAGAGAGACCCAGTACTTC. It is translated as CASSLLAGGRETQYF.

CDR3 sequence (DNA): TGTGCCAGCAGCCAAGATCTAGGGCTAGCGGGAGGGTTCGTGTATGAGCAGTACTTC. Its protein is CASSQDLGLAGGFVYEQYF. The V gene is TRBV4-2, the J gene TRBJ2-7; TRBD2 agrees at 12 bases. Germline CDR1 reads LGHNA; CDR2 reads YNFKEQ. The CDR3 is 19 residues long. Germline trimming cut 0 bases from V and 7 bases from J; bases unmatched to any gene: 16.